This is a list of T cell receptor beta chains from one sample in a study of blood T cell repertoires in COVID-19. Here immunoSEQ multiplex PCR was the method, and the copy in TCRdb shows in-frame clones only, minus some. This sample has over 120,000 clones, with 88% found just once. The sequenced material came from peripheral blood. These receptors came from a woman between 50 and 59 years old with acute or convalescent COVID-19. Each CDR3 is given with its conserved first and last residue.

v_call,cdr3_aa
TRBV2,CASSYLTATNTEAFF
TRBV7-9,CASSLQGANTIYF
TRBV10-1,CASSDGGGARYEQYF
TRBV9,CASSESGSPIAYEQYF
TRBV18,CASSPPERGYGYTF
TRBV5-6,CASSLSGVGVQPQHF
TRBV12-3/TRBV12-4,CASTLMNTEAFF
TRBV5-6,CASSLAGNQPQHF
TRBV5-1,CASGPGQNTGELFF
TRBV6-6,CATPGAQDGYTF
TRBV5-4,CASSLAKHTDTQYF